Below, 32 T cell receptor beta chains from the same sample are listed, as sequenced in a study of blood T cells in healthy people across ages. Next came a second PCR, run for about 6 to 12 cycles, which used a sample-barcoded 5' primer along with a J-beta primer mix. From the 5' RACE reads, TCRdb called clonotypes with MiXCR, one entry per CDR3 protein. The sample lists fewer than 1.5 million distinct CDR3 sequences, 42% occurring once. What was sequenced was blood. These receptors all come from a young woman in good health.

V gene TRBV11-2 combines with J gene TRBJ2-1; 10 nucleotides align to TRBD2. Germline-derived CDR1 and CDR2 are SGHAT and FQNNGV. Trimming removed 5 bases from V and 9 bases from J; junction bases left unmatched: 28. CDR3 length: 21 amino acids. CDR3 sequence: CASSTAGWYQAGGPMGGEQFF. The CDR3 nucleotides read TGTGCCAGCAGCACAGCAGGGTGGTACCAAGCGGGAGGGCCAATGGGAGGTGAGCAGTTCTTC.

There are a few counts of this clonotype. This sequence joins TRBV29-1 and TRBJ2-1, with TRBD2 matching 13 bases. Trimming removed 3 bases from V and 6 bases from J; junction bases left unmatched: 2. The CDR3 covers 14 residues. Germline CDR1 is SQVTM and CDR2 is ANQGSEA. The DNA of the CDR3 is TGCAGCGTTGACGGACTAGCGGGAGTCAATGAGCAGTTCTTC. This sequence encodes CSVDGLAGVNEQFF.

This clonotype was seen only a few times. This chain uses TRBV27 with TRBJ2-2, with D uncertain. The V and J ends lost 4 bases and 5 bases respectively, with 8 bases between them. CDR1 MNHEY and CDR2 SMNVEV come from the germline V gene (reference sequence). The CDR3 totals 13 residues. In DNA form, the CDR3 reads TGTGCCAGCAGTTCATTCGTTACCGGGGAGCTGTTTTTT. Encoded protein: CASSSFVTGELFF.

The table lists this clonotype with a few counts. The chain joins TRBV7-9 to TRBJ1-2, with 7 positions matching TRBD1. Germline CDR1 is SEHNR and CDR2 is FQNEAQ (reference sequence). The CDR3 has 15 amino acids. V lost 1 base and J lost 6; bases outside the gene matches: 8. The CDR3 sequence: CASSLVRGLWNGYTF. CDR3 in DNA: TGTGCCAGCAGCTTAGTTAGGGGGCTTTGGAATGGCTACACCTTC.

In this sample, this clonotype turned up a few times. V gene TRBV29-1 combines with J gene TRBJ2-1; 9 bases are a match to TRBD1. Germline V gives CDR1 SQVTM, CDR2 ANQGSEA. V lost 3 bases, J lost 10 bases, and 4 bases stayed unmatched. The CDR3 covers 12 residues. The CDR3 bases are TGCAGCGTTGAGGGACAGGGTGAGGAGCAGTTCTTC. This sequence encodes CSVEGQGEEQFF.

This clonotype has a handful of counts. The CDR3 region has the DNA TGTGCCATCAGTGAGTCTTGGGGACAGGGCGGATCCTATAATTCACCCCTCCACTTT. Protein: CAISESWGQGGSYNSPLHF. V is TRBV10-3 and J is TRBJ1-6; TRBD1 agrees at 9 bases. CDR3 length equals 19 residues. The V and J ends lost 0 bases and 1 base, in that order; junction bases with no gene match: 7. Germline-derived CDR1 and CDR2 are ENHRY and SYGVKD.

The chain employs TRBV12-3 or TRBV12-4 and TRBJ2-7; D may be TRBD2 (6 bases). CDR3 length: 16 residues. The V gene lost 1 base and the J gene lost 0 bases, with 13 bases spanning the gap. The CDR3 protein is CASSLGGVRGSYEQYF. The CDR3 bases are TGTGCCAGCAGTTTAGGGGGGGTAAGGGGCTCCTACGAGCAGTACTTC.

In DNA, the CDR3 is TGCGCCAGCAGCCCCGGACTAGCGTACACTAGCTCCTACAATGAGCAGTACTTC. The encoded protein is CASSPGLAYTSSYNEQYF. V gene TRBV5-1 combines with J gene TRBJ2-1, with 9 bases lining up with TRBD2. TRBJ2-7 matches the DNA end more closely, so the J call is doubtful. The CDR3 runs to 18 residues. Per the germline V gene, CDR1 is SGHRS and CDR2 is YFSETQ.

CDR3 protein: CASSNGQGAYNEQYF. The DNA of the CDR3 is TGTGCCAGCAGTAATGGACAGGGGGCGTACAATGAGCAGTACTTC. The rearrangement uses TRBV6-5 and TRBJ2-7, with 11 bases fitting TRBD1. V gave up 5 bases and J gave up 7 bases; unmatched junction bases: 10. CDR3 size: 15 residues. Germline loops: CDR1 MNHEY, CDR2 SVGAGI.

This clonotype was detected many times. This rearrangement joins TRBV6-1 to TRBJ2-7; D unclear. CDR1 is MNHNS and CDR2 is SASEGT in the germline V gene. CDR3 length: 13 residues. V lost 2 bases, J lost 3 bases, and 8 bases lay in between. The CDR3 DNA follows: TGTGCCAGCAGTGAAACTGGGATCTACGAGCAGTACTTC. Translating it yields CASSETGIYEQYF.

The rearrangement links TRBV20-1 to TRBJ2-1; 8 bases map to TRBD2. J was trimmed by 6 bases and V by 4 bases; bases with no gene match: 14. The germline V gene encodes CDR1 DFQATT and CDR2 SNEGSKA (reference sequence). The CDR3 covers 16 residues. CDR3 in DNA: TGCAGTGCTAATTTGTTAGCGGGACGTTGGGCCAATGAGCAGTTCTTC. As protein: CSANLLAGRWANEQFF.

This clonotype has just one count. Here the CDR3 DNA reads TGTGCCAGATGCCCGGGACCAGCGGGCCAGGGCTACGAGCAGTACTTC. Its translation: CARCPGPAGQGYEQYF. This chain joins TRBV21-1 and TRBJ2-7; TRBD2, the table's D call, was not compared with the DNA. TRBV21-1 is tagged as a pseudogene. The CDR3 spans 16 residues.

This clonotype was seen more than once but under ten times. This chain uses TRBV18 with TRBJ2-1; no clear D gene. Germline V CDR1 and CDR2: KGHSH, LQKENI. The CDR3 is 12 residues long. The ends were cut back, 2 bases at V and 9 bases at J, with 8 bases in the middle. The CDR3: CASSPDVAEQFF. CDR3 bases: TGTGCCAGCTCACCAGACGTTGCTGAGCAGTTCTTC.

This clonotype showed up just a few times. The chain uses TRBV12-3 or TRBV12-4 and TRBJ2-3, with D possibly called TRBD1 or TRBD2 (5 bases each). This CDR3 is 16 amino acids long. V was pared by 7 bases and J by 3 bases, with 20 bases between. CDR3 residues: CASISTGGPSTDTQYF. In DNA, the CDR3 is TGTGCCAGCATTTCGACTGGGGGACCCTCTACAGATACGCAGTATTTT.

This clonotype was seen a few times. This sequence joins TRBV12-3 or TRBV12-4 and TRBJ2-1; 7 bases are a match to TRBD2. The junction had 8 bases not matched to a gene; V was cut back by 3 bases and J by 9 bases. This CDR3 comprises 14 residues. CDR3 in amino acids: CASSLSAGVGEQFF. The CDR3 coding sequence is TGTGCCAGCAGTTTGAGCGCGGGGGTGGGTGAGCAGTTCTTC.

V is TRBV4-1 and J is TRBJ2-1; 11 bases line up with TRBD2. Per germline, CDR1 MGHRA and CDR2 YSYEKL. V lost 0 bases, J lost 9 bases, and 13 bases stayed unmatched. This CDR3 is built from 18 residues. CDR3: CASSQEGASGRFGTEQFF. The CDR3 region has the DNA TGCGCCAGCAGCCAAGAAGGGGCTAGCGGGAGGTTCGGTACTGAGCAGTTCTTC.

This clonotype was seen only a few times. The J gene is TRBJ1-2, the V gene TRBV30; the match to TRBD1 covers 8 bases. The CDR3 has 13 residues. V lost 3 bases to trimming and J lost 6 bases; unmatched junction nucleotides: 6. Germline lookup yields CDR1 GTSNPN and CDR2 SVGIG (reference sequence). CDR3 protein: CAWSWTGTDGYTF. CDR3 DNA sequence: TGTGCCTGGAGCTGGACAGGGACCGATGGCTACACCTTC.

The V gene is TRBV29-1, the J gene TRBJ2-7, with D perhaps given as TRBD1 or TRBD2 (6 bases each). In germline, CDR1 is SQVTM, CDR2 ANQGSEA. This CDR3 comprises 12 residues. V lost 7 bases and J 6 bases, leaving 16 bases between the germline ends. The CDR3 here is CSGGRGVGEQYF. CDR3 nucleotide sequence: TGCAGCGGGGGAAGGGGGGTAGGCGAGCAGTACTTC.

The V gene is TRBV28, the J gene TRBJ2-4; a weak D match, TRBD2 (5 bases). The better agreement between TRBJ2-7 and the DNA end casts doubt on the J call. This CDR3 contains 15 residues. Germline V gene data show CDR1 as MDHEN and CDR2 as SYDVKM. The CDR3 nucleotides are TGTGCCAGCACCCTACGACGCGGACTCTCCTACGAGCAGTACTTC. Translated: CASTLRRGLSYEQYF.

This clonotype was detected a few times. The V call is TRBV7-2, the J call TRBJ2-1; 9 bases map to TRBD2. The CDR3 runs to 15 residues. The junction had 6 bases not matched to a gene; V was cut back by 3 bases and J by 6 bases. CDR1 is SGHTA, CDR2 FQGNSA, per germline. The chain's CDR3 is CASSFRLADRNEQFF. The CDR3 nucleotides are TGTGCCAGCAGCTTTAGACTAGCGGACCGCAATGAGCAGTTCTTC.

This clonotype came up many times. The J gene is TRBJ2-5, the V gene TRBV10-3; D unclear. The CDR3 contains 13 residues. CDR1 is ENHRY and CDR2 is SYGVKD in the germline V gene. V was shortened by 0 bases and J by 5 bases, with 7 bases between the two germline ends. The CDR3 DNA follows: TGTGCCATCAGTGAGTCGATTGGGGAGACCCAGTACTTC. Amino acids: CAISESIGETQYF.

The V gene is TRBV9, the J gene TRBJ2-1, with 9 bases aligning to TRBD1. Per the germline V gene, CDR1 is SGDLS and CDR2 is YYNGEE. The CDR3 is 15 amino acids. V gave up 3 bases and J gave up 0 bases; unmatched junction bases: 1. For the CDR3, the DNA is TGTGCCAGCAGCGGGACAGGGGTCTCCTACAATGAGCAGTTCTTC. It specifies CASSGTGVSYNEQFF.

The table lists this clonotype with a few counts. J is TRBJ2-5 and V is TRBV28; 13 bases line up with TRBD2. The CDR3 covers 17 residues. The germline V gene has CDR1 MDHEN and CDR2 SYDVKM. Trimming cost V 3 bases and J 2 bases; bases outside gene matches: 6. DNA of the CDR3: TGTGCCAGCAGTTTGTTGGGGACTAGCGGGGCACAAGAGACCCAGTACTTC. It yields the protein CASSLLGTSGAQETQYF.

V is TRBV20-1 and J is TRBJ2-4, with D maybe TRBD2 (6 bases). The CDR3 runs 12 residues. The germline V gene encodes CDR1 DFQATT and CDR2 SNEGSKA (reference sequence). Trimming removed 2 bases from V and 13 bases from J, with 15 bases in between. The CDR3 DNA reads TGCAGTGCTAGAAACCGCCCGGGAGAGCAGTACTTC. As protein: CSARNRPGEQYF.

The chain joins TRBV27 to TRBJ1-1; 9 positions match TRBD1. V was clipped by 5 bases and J by 4 bases; unmatched bases: 8. The CDR3 has 15 amino acids. The germline V gene has CDR1 MNHEY and CDR2 SMNVEV (reference sequence). The CDR3 DNA is TGTGCCAGCAGTCTCGGACAGGGGAGGGTCACTGAAGCTTTCTTT. Its protein product is CASSLGQGRVTEAFF.

This sequence joins TRBV9 and TRBJ1-1, with D unclear. This CDR3 is built from 12 residues. CDR1 is SGDLS and CDR2 is YYNGEE in the germline V gene. Trimming took off 3 bases at V and 6 bases at J, with 9 bases between the two ends. This chain's CDR3 is CASSAGRSEAFF. DNA of the CDR3: TGTGCCAGCAGCGCTGGACGGTCTGAAGCTTTCTTT.

The chain combines TRBV5-1 with TRBJ2-2; D unresolved. The CDR3 covers 19 residues. The V gene's germline CDR1 is SGHRS and CDR2 YFSETQ. Trimming took 2 bases from V and 5 from J, leaving 25 bases between them. CDR3 sequence (DNA): TGCGCCAGCAGCTTCTTAGCCCCGGTAACAATACCAAGGACCGGGGAGCTGTTTTTT. Its protein product is CASSFLAPVTIPRTGELFF.

V gene TRBV11-2 combines with J gene TRBJ2-7, with D possibly TRBD1 on 7 matching bases. This CDR3 is 16 amino acids long. V was shortened by 1 base and J by 0 bases, with 13 bases between the two germline ends. Germline V gives CDR1 SGHAT, CDR2 FQNNGV. Here the CDR3 reads CASSLGGGGLSYEQYF. The CDR3 DNA follows: TGTGCCAGCAGCTTAGGTGGAGGGGGCCTCTCCTACGAGCAGTACTTC.

This clonotype has only a few counts. CDR3 bases: TGTGCCAGCATTTTACCCAGGGAAGAGGATGGCTACACCTTC. Its protein is CASILPREEDGYTF. This chain connects TRBV5-6 to TRBJ1-2; D may be TRBD1 (5 bases). CDR3 size: 14 residues. V lost 6 bases and J lost 6, with 18 bases in between. CDR1 is SGHDT, CDR2 YYEEEE, per germline.

This clonotype was counted between two and nine times. The CDR3 here is CASSQLYNEKLFF. The CDR3 bases are TGTGCCAGCAGCCAACTGTATAATGAAAAACTGTTTTTT. V usage is TRBV14 and J usage is TRBJ1-4, with D unclear. V was clipped by 2 bases and J by 4 bases, with 5 bases between them. The CDR3 length is 13 residues. The germline CDR1 and CDR2 sequences are SGHDN and FVKESK.

This rearrangement joins TRBV7-6 to TRBJ1-1; no clear D. Trimming removed 4 bases at V and 1 base at J, with 10 bases between. CDR1 and CDR2 from the germline V gene are SGHVS and FNYEAQ. CDR3 length: 14 amino acids. The CDR3 sequence is CASSYTAENTEAFF. The CDR3 DNA reads as TGTGCCAGCAGCTACACAGCAGAGAACACTGAAGCTTTCTTT.

This clonotype was seen a few times. The CDR3 loop reads CASSLDAREAFF. In nucleotides, the CDR3 is TGTGCCAGCAGCTTAGATGCCAGGGAAGCTTTCTTT. The rearrangement joins TRBV11-2 to TRBJ1-1; D remains unclear. The germline V gene has CDR1 SGHAT and CDR2 FQNNGV. The CDR3 is made up of 12 amino acids. Trimming removed 0 bases from V and 8 bases from J, with 7 bases in between.